Below, 25 T cell receptor beta chains from the same sample are listed, as sequenced in a study of B cell selection in AIRE deficiency. Regulatory T cells were sorted as CD4+CD25hiCD127low/negative cells. Sequencing was performed with immunoSEQ multiplex PCR; in TCRdb, only in-frame clones are kept and a portion is missing. The sample holds approximately 24,000 clones; over 80% are singletons and the top ten take around 1.1%. Specimen: CD4+CD25+ Tregs sorted from PBMCs. The origin of the receptors is a human donor in good health.

V gene TRBV18 combines with J gene TRBJ1-1, with a possible D match to TRBD1 (5 bases). The CDR3 has 15 amino acids. CDR1 is KGHSH, CDR2 LQKENI, per germline. V was trimmed by 3 bases and J by 1 base, leaving 12 bases between them. In DNA, the CDR3 is TGTGCCAGCTCACCCCGCGCGGACAAGAACACTGAAGCTTTCTTT. It codes for CASSPRADKNTEAFF. The full variable domain, its missing parts supplied by reference TRBV18 and TRBJ1-1, is NAGVMQNPRHLVRRRGQEARLRCSPMKGHSHVYWYRQLPEEGLKFMVYLQKENIIDESGMPKERFSAEFPKEGPSILRIQQVVRGDSAAYFCASSPRADKNTEAFFGQGTRLTVV.

This chain links TRBV6-5 with TRBJ2-2; no reliable D call. The CDR3 consists of 15 residues. Germline V gene data show CDR1 as MNHEY and CDR2 as SVGAGI. With 3 bases removed from V and 5 bases from J, the gap between germline ends came to 13 bases. The chain's CDR3 is CASSYHGSGTGELFF. Here the CDR3 DNA reads TGTGCCAGCAGTTATCATGGGTCTGGGACCGGGGAGCTGTTTTTT.

This rearrangement joins TRBV5-1 to TRBJ2-1, with D perhaps TRBD2 (6 bases). Looked up from germline, CDR1 is SGHRS and CDR2 is YFSETQ. The CDR3 is made up of 16 amino acids. Trimming took 2 bases from V and 4 from J, leaving 16 bases between them. CDR3 coding DNA: TGCGCCAGCAGCTTCCTCGGAGGGCAGACGTACAATGAGCAGTTCTTC. It codes for CASSFLGGQTYNEQFF.

The V gene is TRBV18, the J gene TRBJ1-5; maybe TRBD1 (6 bases). V was shortened by 6 bases and J by 0 bases, with 9 bases between the two germline ends. Germline-derived CDR1 and CDR2 are KGHSH and LQKENI. This CDR3 spans 14 amino acids. CDR3 in amino acids: CASSTGYSNQPQHF. The CDR3 DNA follows: TGTGCCAGCTCCACAGGGTATAGCAATCAGCCCCAGCATTTT.

The chain has TRBV6-1 and TRBJ2-3, with D unclear. Trimming stripped 1 base from V and 4 bases from J, with 12 bases between. The germline gives CDR1 MNHNS, CDR2 SASEGT. This CDR3 contains 15 residues. CDR3 DNA: TGTGCCAGCAGTGAAGTCCCAAGCCGGGCAGATACGCAGTATTTT. It translates to CASSEVPSRADTQYF.

The V call is TRBV7-3, the J call TRBJ2-1, with D unresolved. The CDR3 loop spans 13 amino acids. The germline V gene encodes CDR1 SGHTA and CDR2 FQGTGA. Trimming shortened V by 4 bases and J by 9 bases, and 13 bases separated the two germline ends. CDR3 nucleotides: TGTGCCAGCAGCTCTACTACAGTTACTGAGCAGTTCTTC. Protein sequence: CASSSTTVTEQFF.

The chain is built from TRBV7-9 and TRBJ2-3, with 7 bases aligning to TRBD2. This CDR3 comprises 14 residues. The germline gives CDR1 SEHNR, CDR2 FQNEAQ (reference sequence). V shed 8 bases and J 0 bases; nucleotides not matched to a gene: 5. CDR3 in DNA: TGTGCCAGCTTACTAGCGCAAAGCACAGATACGCAGTATTTT. It encodes CASLLAQSTDTQYF.

A single count supports this clone. The V and J genes are TRBV2 and TRBJ1-5, with 10 bases that match TRBD1. The CDR3 runs to 15 residues. With V trimmed by 6 bases and J by 7 bases, 9 bases remained unmatched. Germline V lookup: CDR1 SNHLY, CDR2 FYNNEI. The CDR3 nucleotides read TGTGCCAGCAGCGGGACAGGGGTAAAGGAACAGCCCCAGCATTTT. Translation gives CASSGTGVKEQPQHF.

The chain has TRBV18 and TRBJ2-7, with TRBD1 matching 9 bases. Germline loops: CDR1 KGHSH, CDR2 LQKENI. This CDR3 contains 15 residues. After removal of 0 bases from V and 3 bases from J, the junction contained 3 bases not matched to a gene. The CDR3 here is CASSPPSGQGYEQYF. As DNA, the CDR3 is TGTGCCAGCTCACCACCCTCGGGACAGGGCTACGAGCAGTACTTC.

CDR3 amino acids: CASSVYRGENTEAFF. The CDR3 DNA reads as TGTGCCAGCAGCGTATACAGGGGTGAGAACACTGAAGCTTTCTTT. This sequence joins TRBV7-8 and TRBJ1-1; 7 bases align to TRBD1. V gave up 5 bases and J gave up 1 base; unmatched junction bases: 7. The CDR3 is 15 residues long. Germline-derived CDR1 and CDR2 are SGHVS and FQNEAQ.

The chain joins TRBV5-8 to TRBJ2-2; no firm D call. Between the trimmed V and J ends, which lost 4 bases and 3 bases, there was a span of 16 bases. This CDR3 comprises 16 residues. The V gene's germline CDR1 is SGHTS and CDR2 YDEGEE. The CDR3 here is CASSPWPRLDTGELFF. The DNA for the CDR3 is TGTGCCAGCAGCCCCTGGCCCCGTTTGGACACCGGGGAGCTGTTTTTT.

The rearrangement joins TRBV7-9 to TRBJ1-6, with 8 nucleotides matching TRBD1. The CDR3 has 14 residues. Per the germline V gene, CDR1 is SEHNR and CDR2 is FQNEAQ (reference sequence). V trimming: 5 bases; J trimming: 5 bases; junction bases outside the gene matches: 2. CDR3 nucleotide sequence: TGTGCCAGCAGCCTACAGGGGGATAATTCACCCCTCCACTTT. Translating gives CASSLQGDNSPLHF.

The V and J genes are TRBV28 and TRBJ1-5; TRBD1 might be the D (6 bases). V lost 8 bases and J 7 bases, leaving 18 bases between the germline ends. The CDR3 totals 14 residues. CDR1 and CDR2 from the germline V gene are MDHEN and SYDVKM. Here the CDR3 reads CASYPSGEWQPQHF. The DNA of the CDR3 is TGTGCCAGCTACCCCTCAGGGGAATGGCAGCCCCAGCATTTT.

This chain uses TRBV5-1 with TRBJ2-1; TRBD1 matches 7 bases. V was pared by 0 bases and J by 15 bases, with 3 bases of the junction left unmatched. Per germline, CDR1 SGHRS and CDR2 YFSETQ. The CDR3 covers 11 residues. This chain's CDR3 is CASSLGTGVFF. In DNA form, the CDR3 reads TGCGCCAGCAGCTTGGGCACAGGGGTGTTCTTC. Looking up the rest from reference TRBV5-1 and TRBJ2-1 gives the full variable domain: KAGVTQTPRYLIKTRGQQVTLSCSPISGHRSVSWYQQTPGQGLQFLFEYFSETQRNKGNFPGRFSGRQFSNSRSEMNVSTLELGDSALYLCASSLGTGVFFGPGTRLTVL.

This chain connects TRBV2 to TRBJ2-1; possibly TRBD2 for D (6 bases). Germline V gene data show CDR1 as SNHLY and CDR2 as FYNNEI. The CDR3 runs to 19 residues. V lost 5 bases, J lost 1 base, and 24 bases lay in between. CDR3 bases: TGTGCCAGCAGTACGCGGGACGATGACCCTCTTCAATCCTACAATGAGCAGTTCTTC. It yields the protein CASSTRDDDPLQSYNEQFF. The full variable domain, rest sourced from reference TRBV2 and TRBJ2-1, is EPEVTQTPSHQVTQMGQEVILRCVPISNHLYFYWYRQILGQKVEFLVSFYNNEISEKSEIFDDQFSVERPDGSNFTLKIRSTKLEDSAMYFCASSTRDDDPLQSYNEQFFGPGTRLTVL.

The genes are TRBV5-1 and TRBJ2-7; a possible D gene is TRBD1 (5 bases). The CDR3 contains 14 residues. The V gene lost 0 bases and the J gene lost 6 bases, with 13 bases spanning the gap. Germline loops: CDR1 SGHRS, CDR2 YFSETQ. The CDR3 nucleotides are TGCGCCAGCAGCTTGGTAGGGGTTTTCAGCGAGCAGTACTTC. This codes for CASSLVGVFSEQYF.

The chain has TRBV7-9 and TRBJ1-1; perhaps TRBD1 as D (6 bases). Per the germline V gene, CDR1 is SEHNR and CDR2 is FQNEAQ (reference sequence). V was cut by 3 bases and J by 0 bases, with 11 bases left in between. CDR3 length: 15 residues. The CDR3 bases are TGTGCCAGCAGCTTGCGGGGGGCTATGAACACTGAAGCTTTCTTT. It is translated as CASSLRGAMNTEAFF. The entire variable domain, with the rest obtained from reference TRBV7-9 and TRBJ1-1, is as follows: DTGVSQNPRHKITKRGQNVTFRCDPISEHNRLYWYRQTLGQGPEFLTYFQNEAQLEKSRLLSDRFSAERPKGSFSTLEIQRTEQGDSAMYLCASSLRGAMNTEAFFGQGTRLTVV.

The J gene is TRBJ2-2, the V gene TRBV6-1, with D tentatively TRBD1 or TRBD2 (7 bases each). From germline, CDR1 is MNHNS and CDR2 SASEGT. Trimming removed 0 bases at V and 5 bases at J, with 13 bases between. The CDR3 sequence is 16 residues long. In DNA, the CDR3 is TGTGCCAGCAGTGAAGCTGGGCAGGGGGGGACCGGGGAGCTGTTTTTT. It encodes CASSEAGQGGTGELFF.

The V call is TRBV6-1, the J call TRBJ1-5, with D possibly TRBD1 on 5 matching bases. The CDR3 loop spans 14 amino acids. V was pared by 5 bases and J by 3 bases, with 11 bases between. Germline lookup yields CDR1 MNHNS and CDR2 SASEGT. The CDR3: CASSRRQINQPQHF. CDR3 DNA sequence: TGTGCCAGCAGTAGACGACAGATCAATCAGCCCCAGCATTTT.

This chain links TRBV30 with TRBJ2-7; 8 bases are a match to TRBD1. The CDR3 runs to 13 residues. CDR1 is GTSNPN, CDR2 SVGIG, per germline (reference sequence). J gave up 7 bases and V 0 bases, and 5 bases lay outside the gene matches. This CDR3 is CAWSVMRTGEQYF. The CDR3 nucleotides read TGTGCCTGGAGTGTAATGCGGACAGGGGAGCAGTACTTC.

This chain connects TRBV19 to TRBJ1-5; D ambiguous. The CDR3 consists of 15 residues. Looked up from germline, CDR1 is LNHDA and CDR2 is SQIVND (reference sequence). Trimming stripped 5 bases from V and 0 bases from J, with 11 bases between. The CDR3 loop is CASSGRFYSNQPQHF. The DNA for the CDR3 is TGTGCCAGTAGTGGCAGATTTTATAGCAATCAGCCCCAGCATTTT.

The rearrangement joins TRBV28 to TRBJ2-7, with 11 bases matching TRBD2. Germline V gene lookup returns CDR1 MDHEN and CDR2 SYDVKM. The CDR3 runs 17 residues. Unmatched junction bases numbered 10, after V lost 3 bases and J lost 3 bases. The CDR3 is CASSFALAGGFLYEQYF. DNA of the CDR3: TGTGCCAGCAGTTTTGCTCTAGCGGGGGGATTCCTCTACGAGCAGTACTTC.

The chain has TRBV5-4 and TRBJ2-5; D gene uncertain. Germline V lookup: CDR1 SGHNT, CDR2 YYREEE (reference sequence). The V end was cut by 0 bases, the J end by 3 bases, with 9 bases between. CDR3 length equals 14 residues. The CDR3 DNA is TGTGCCAGCAGCTTGGCACCTGGGAAAGAGACCCAGTACTTC. The encoded protein is CASSLAPGKETQYF.

The rearrangement joins TRBV6-5 to TRBJ2-3, with 10 bases matching TRBD2. V lost 6 bases to trimming and J lost 0 bases; unmatched junction nucleotides: 3. The CDR3 consists of 15 residues. From germline, CDR1 is MNHEY and CDR2 SVGAGI. The CDR3 nucleotides are TGTGCCAGCAGGCGGGGACTAGCGAGCACAGATACGCAGTATTTT. This translates into CASRRGLASTDTQYF.

This chain joins TRBV11-2 and TRBJ1-1; 7 bases map to TRBD1. The CDR3 consists of 16 residues. Germline CDR1 SGHAT, CDR2 FQNNGV. The V gene end was trimmed by 5 bases and the J gene end by 2 bases; junction bases not matched to a gene: 11. The CDR3 coding sequence is TGTGCCAGCAGCCCCCGACAGGGTCGTGTAAACACTGAAGCTTTCTTT. It specifies CASSPRQGRVNTEAFF.